This passage covers 24 T cell receptor beta chains from one sample sequenced in a study of T cells in Graves' hyperthyroidism and ophthalmopathy. The CDR3 regions of TCR beta were amplified from RNA transcripts. HTBI primers were used for first-round RT-PCR of the TCR CDR3. MiXCR was run by TCRdb on the multiplex PCR reads, yielding one entry per CDR3 protein. This table holds about 200,000 distinct CDR3 sequences, around 16% found once. The sample comprised blood. Receptors were obtained from a woman aged 45-65 years with Graves' hyperthyroidism.

This clonotype was found many times. The genes are TRBV28 and TRBJ2-7; D is perhaps TRBD2 (5 bases). Trimming removed 8 bases from V and 5 bases from J, with 7 bases in between. Germline CDR1 is MDHEN and CDR2 is SYDVKM. This CDR3 has 10 amino acids. The CDR3 reads CASVGDEQYF. CDR3 nucleotides: TGTGCCAGCGTGGGAGACGAGCAGTACTTC.

Worth noting for this clonotype: One end of the junction is discordant with germline, which a read error may explain. This chain links TRBV6-1 with TRBJ2-5, with a possible D match to TRBD1 (5 bases). The CDR3 is 12 amino acids. The germline CDR1 and CDR2 sequences are MNHNS and SASEGT. CDR3 sequence (DNA): TGTGCCAGCAGTCCGTGGGGCGCCTTTGTGCACTTC. Its translation is CASSPWGAFVHF.

The V gene is TRBV5-1, the J gene TRBJ2-7; 7 bases map to TRBD1. This CDR3 has 17 amino acids. Germline-derived CDR1 and CDR2 are SGHRS and YFSETQ. V was pared by 4 bases and J by 3 bases, with 16 bases of the junction left unmatched. The CDR3 loop reads CASSILTGNPLGYEQYF. The CDR3 nucleotides are TGCGCCAGCAGCATCCTGACAGGGAACCCACTGGGCTACGAGCAGTACTTC.

This chain links TRBV12-3 or TRBV12-4 with TRBJ2-7, with 13 bases that match TRBD2. The CDR3 is 16 amino acids. J was trimmed by 3 bases and V by 4 bases; bases with no gene match: 6. CDR3 sequence: CASSSPGLAGNYEQYF. CDR3 in DNA: TGTGCCAGCAGTTCCCCGGGACTAGCGGGAAACTACGAGCAGTACTTC.

For this clonotype: Just one base apart from a much larger clone, this may be a read error. The chain has TRBV30 and TRBJ2-1, with 11 bases matching TRBD2. The CDR3 extends over 13 amino acids. Looked up from germline, CDR1 is GTSNPN and CDR2 is SVGIG (reference sequence). CDR3 region: CAWSLAGGNEQSF. CDR3 DNA sequence: TGTGCCTGGTCTCTAGCGGGAGGCAATGAGCAGTCCTTC.

This clonotype occurred many times. The chain uses TRBV11-3 and TRBJ2-1; 12 bases align to TRBD2. V lost 4 bases to trimming and J lost 5 bases; unmatched junction nucleotides: 0. CDR1 is SGHNT, CDR2 YENEEA, per germline. The CDR3 has 14 residues. CDR3 sequence reads: CASSWTSGNNEQFF. In DNA form, the CDR3 reads TGTGCCAGCAGCTGGACTAGCGGGAACAATGAGCAGTTCTTC. The full variable domain, rest sourced from reference TRBV11-3 and TRBJ2-1, is EAGVVQSPRYKIIEKKQPVAFWCNPISGHNTLYWYLQNLGQGPELLIRYENEEAVDDSQLPKDRFSAERLKGVDSTLKIQPAELGDSAVYLCASSWTSGNNEQFFGPGTRLTVL.

The chain carries TRBV5-6 and TRBJ1-2; D is perhaps TRBD1 (6 bases). The CDR3 has 16 amino acids. V lost 0 bases and J 3 bases, leaving 15 bases between the germline ends. Germline CDR1 and CDR2: SGHDT and YYEEEE. The DNA for the CDR3 is TGTGCCAGCAGCTTGGTATTCGGACAGAGTTACTATGGCTACACCTTC. This gives the protein CASSLVFGQSYYGYTF.

This clonotype was detected many times. This rearrangement joins TRBV20-1 to TRBJ1-2, with unresolved D. The V end was cut by 3 bases, the J end by 7 bases, with 18 bases between. Germline lookup yields CDR1 DFQATT and CDR2 SNEGSKA (reference sequence). The CDR3 runs 14 residues. The CDR3 nucleotides read TGCAGTGCTAGCCCACAAGGGCCAGATCTTGGCTACACCTTC. Translated, it gives CSASPQGPDLGYTF.

The genes are TRBV7-3 and TRBJ2-1, with 11 bases matching TRBD1. The CDR3 covers 18 residues. V shed 1 base and J 7 bases; nucleotides not matched to a gene: 12. Germline loops: CDR1 SGHTA, CDR2 FQGTGA. The CDR3 protein is CASSLKGPGQGAGNEQFF. The CDR3 coding sequence is TGTGCCAGCAGCTTAAAAGGGCCCGGACAGGGGGCCGGGAATGAGCAGTTCTTC.

A few counts support this clonotype. This sequence joins TRBV6-5 and TRBJ2-6, with 7 bases that match TRBD1. The CDR3 has 16 amino acids. V gave up 4 bases and J gave up 4 bases; unmatched junction bases: 7. Germline V gene data show CDR1 as MNHEY and CDR2 as SVGAGI. The CDR3 spells CASSSIQGNGANVLTF. In nucleotides, the CDR3 is TGTGCCAGCAGTTCGATACAGGGGAACGGGGCCAACGTCCTGACTTTC.

This chain joins TRBV5-1 and TRBJ2-7; 12 bases fit TRBD2. CDR1 and CDR2 (germline): SGHRS, YFSETQ. Losses at the gene ends were 2 bases for V and 4 bases for J; bases not matched to a gene: 7. The CDR3 length is 16 residues. CDR3 nucleotides: TGCGCCAGCAGCTTAGACGGACTAGCGGGATTGTACGAGCAGTACTTC. This encodes CASSLDGLAGLYEQYF.

This clonotype was observed a handful of times. The rearrangement uses TRBV6-5 and TRBJ1-4, with TRBD1 as a possible D gene (6 bases). The germline V gene has CDR1 MNHEY and CDR2 SVGAGI. The CDR3 totals 16 residues. V shed 1 base and J shed 4 bases, with 13 bases lying between them. For the CDR3, the DNA is TGTGCCAGCAGTTACTTGGGGGGCAGTGTTAATGAAAAACTGTTTTTT. Translation gives CASSYLGGSVNEKLFF.

About this clonotype: One end of the junction fails to match germline, which may point to a read error. The chain joins TRBV5-1 to TRBJ2-5; 10 bases are shared with TRBD1. Germline V gives CDR1 SGHRS, CDR2 YFSETQ. The length of the CDR3 is 17 residues. This CDR3 reads CASSPLGTGVLGETQNF. The CDR3 DNA follows: TGCGCCAGCAGCCCCCTTGGGACAGGGGTTCTGGGAGAGACCCAGAACTTC.

This clonotype has at least ten counts. The genes are TRBV10-3 and TRBJ2-1; the D gene is possibly TRBD2 (6 bases). The CDR3 runs to 14 residues. With 5 bases removed from V and 4 bases from J, the gap between germline ends came to 12 bases. Germline loops: CDR1 ENHRY, CDR2 SYGVKD. CDR3 sequence reads: CAISNRDSYNEQFF. In nucleotides, the CDR3 is TGTGCCATCAGTAACCGGGACTCTTACAATGAGCAGTTCTTC.

The V and J genes are TRBV7-3 and TRBJ2-5; 11 nucleotides match TRBD2. CDR1 and CDR2 from the germline V gene are SGHTA and FQGTGA. Losses at the gene ends were 4 bases for V and 4 bases for J; bases not matched to a gene: 5. CDR3 length: 15 amino acids. The CDR3 DNA follows: TGTGCCAGCAGCTCCGCTGGACTAGCGGGAGAGACCCAGTACTTC. Its translation: CASSSAGLAGETQYF.

This clonotype was seen ten or more times. V gene TRBV6-1 combines with J gene TRBJ2-3; 14 bases line up with TRBD2. The CDR3 is made up of 18 amino acids. CDR1 and CDR2 (germline): MNHNS, SASEGT. Trimming at V came to 5 bases and at J to 0 bases, leaving 7 bases not matched to a gene. The DNA of the CDR3 is TGTGCCAGCAGTCACGGACTAGCGGGAGGTTCTAGCACAGATACGCAGTATTTT. Translating gives CASSHGLAGGSSTDTQYF.

This clonotype was seen many times. The V gene is TRBV9, the J gene TRBJ2-7; 10 nucleotides agree with TRBD2. Germline V lookup: CDR1 SGDLS, CDR2 YYNGEE. The V gene end was trimmed by 0 bases and the J gene end by 2 bases; junction bases not matched to a gene: 5. CDR3 size: 16 residues. CDR3 protein: CASSVGPSGSTYEQYF. CDR3 sequence (DNA): TGTGCCAGCAGCGTAGGCCCTAGCGGGAGTACCTACGAGCAGTACTTC.

This clonotype has just a few counts. This sequence joins TRBV18 and TRBJ2-7; TRBD1 agrees at 8 bases. This CDR3 comprises 19 residues. CDR1 is KGHSH and CDR2 is LQKENI in the germline V gene. With 2 bases clipped from V and 3 bases from J, the junction kept 18 bases outside the gene matches. The CDR3 loop is CASSPSDGPGRGLSYEQYF. CDR3 nucleotides: TGTGCCAGCTCACCAAGTGACGGACCGGGCAGGGGGCTTAGCTACGAGCAGTACTTC.

This clonotype showed up many times. The J gene is TRBJ2-1, the V gene TRBV7-9; maybe TRBD2 (5 bases). The CDR3 has 13 residues. The V gene lost 2 bases and the J gene lost 8 bases, with 10 bases spanning the gap. Germline V gives CDR1 SEHNR, CDR2 FQNEAQ (reference sequence). The CDR3 region has the DNA TGTGCCAGCAGCTTATCCGAGAGGGATGAGCAGTTCTTC. This sequence encodes CASSLSERDEQFF.

This clonotype turned up a few times. The V call is TRBV11-2, the J call TRBJ2-5; D uncertain. The V gene lost 1 base and the J gene lost 3 bases, with 6 bases spanning the gap. This CDR3 has 13 amino acids. CDR1 and CDR2 from the germline V gene are SGHAT and FQNNGV. This chain's CDR3 is CASSLVVKETQYF. CDR3 bases: TGTGCCAGCAGCTTAGTAGTTAAAGAGACCCAGTACTTC.

This clonotype was seen at least ten times. The rearrangement uses TRBV29-1 and TRBJ1-1, with D uncertain. The CDR3 runs to 13 residues. The V end was cut by 4 bases, the J end by 0 bases, with 9 bases between. Germline CDR1 is SQVTM and CDR2 is ANQGSEA. The CDR3 here is CSVARALNTEAFF. CDR3 nucleotides: TGCAGCGTTGCGAGGGCTTTGAACACTGAAGCTTTCTTT.

The table lists this clonotype with many counts. This sequence joins TRBV11-3 and TRBJ2-3, with 10 nucleotides matching TRBD2. The CDR3 is 15 amino acids. Trimming took 3 bases from V and 4 from J; bases not matched to a gene: 4. In germline, CDR1 is SGHNT, CDR2 YENEEA. Here the CDR3 DNA reads TGTGCCAGCAGCTTTACTAGCGGGATTGCAGATACGCAGTATTTT. This gives the protein CASSFTSGIADTQYF.

As for this clonotype: Sequence at one end of the junction differs from germline and may be a read error. This chain joins TRBV6-9 and TRBJ2-1, with a possible D match to TRBD2 (5 bases). This CDR3 spans 15 amino acids. The germline CDR1 and CDR2 sequences are MNHGY and SVAAGI. The CDR3 loop reads CASSYHPTSYSEQFF. The CDR3 nucleotides are TGTGCCAGCAGTTACCATCCAACTAGTTACAGTGAGCAGTTCTTC.

This clonotype was observed many times. J is TRBJ2-1 and V is TRBV27; the match to TRBD1 covers 8 bases. This CDR3 has 15 amino acids. The J segment lost 0 bases and the V segment lost 5 bases, leaving 3 bases of the junction unmatched. Germline lookup yields CDR1 MNHEY and CDR2 SMNVEV (reference sequence). The CDR3 reads CASSGQGLSYNEQFF. CDR3 DNA sequence: TGTGCCAGCAGTGGACAGGGCCTCTCCTACAATGAGCAGTTCTTC.